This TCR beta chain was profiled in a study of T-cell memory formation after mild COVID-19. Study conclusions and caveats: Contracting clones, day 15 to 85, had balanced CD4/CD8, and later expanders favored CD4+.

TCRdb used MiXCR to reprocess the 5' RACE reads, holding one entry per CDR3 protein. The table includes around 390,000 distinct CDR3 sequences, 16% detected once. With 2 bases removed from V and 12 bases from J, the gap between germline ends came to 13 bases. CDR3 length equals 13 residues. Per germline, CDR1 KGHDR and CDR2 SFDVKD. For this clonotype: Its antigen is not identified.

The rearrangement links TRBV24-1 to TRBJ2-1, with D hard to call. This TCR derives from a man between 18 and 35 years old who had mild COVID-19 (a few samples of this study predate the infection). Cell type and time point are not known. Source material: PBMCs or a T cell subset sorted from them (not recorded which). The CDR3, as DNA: TGTGCCACCAGTGATTCACACCGGGCTGGGCAGTTCTTC. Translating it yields CATSDSHRAGQFF.